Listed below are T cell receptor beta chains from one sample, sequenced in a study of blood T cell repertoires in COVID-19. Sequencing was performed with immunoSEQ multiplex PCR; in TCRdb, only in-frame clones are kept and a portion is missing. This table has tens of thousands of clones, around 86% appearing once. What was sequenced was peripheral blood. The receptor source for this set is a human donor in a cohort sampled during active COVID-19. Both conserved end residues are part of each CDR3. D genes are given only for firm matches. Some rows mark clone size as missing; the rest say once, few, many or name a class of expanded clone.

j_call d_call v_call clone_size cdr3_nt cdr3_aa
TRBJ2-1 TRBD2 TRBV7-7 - TGTGCTAGCAGCTCCAGACTAGCGGAGAGCTCCTACAATGAGCAGTTCTTC CASSSRLAESSYNEQFF
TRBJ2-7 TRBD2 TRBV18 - TGTGCCAGCTCACCCGCAGCGGGAGGTGGTCGGGAGCAGTACTTC CASSPAAGGGREQYF
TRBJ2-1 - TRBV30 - TGTGCCTGGAGGCCACTCCGCGGGGAGCAGTTCTTC CAWRPLRGEQFF
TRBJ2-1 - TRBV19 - TGTGCCAGTAGTATAGGCAGGGGATCCCAGTTTTATCATGAGCAGTTCTTC CASSIGRGSQFYHEQFF
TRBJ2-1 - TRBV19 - TGTGCCAGTAGTATTTTAGCGGCCAATGAGCAGTTCTTC CASSILAANEQFF
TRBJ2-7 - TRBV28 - TGTGCCAGCAAGGGGCCTGCAGGCAGGGTAGCCTACGAGCAGTACTTC CASKGPAGRVAYEQYF
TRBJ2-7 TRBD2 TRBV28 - TGTGCCAGCAGTTTGCGGGAGGGCCGCTACGAGCAGTACTTC CASSLREGRYEQYF
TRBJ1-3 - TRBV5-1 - TGCGCCAGCAGCATAAGCGGCCCTGGAAACACCATATATTTT CASSISGPGNTIYF
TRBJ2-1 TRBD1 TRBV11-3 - TGTGCCAGCAGCCCACGGGACAGGGTCCGAGAGCAGTTCTTC CASSPRDRVREQFF
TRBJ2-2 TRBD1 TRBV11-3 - TGTGCCAGCAGCTCTGGAACTGCCAGGGGGAGAAGCGGGGAGCTGTTTTTT CASSSGTARGRSGELFF
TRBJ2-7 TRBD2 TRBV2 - TGTGCCAGCAGGGTAGCGGGAGGGCACGAGCAGTACTTC CASRVAGGHEQYF
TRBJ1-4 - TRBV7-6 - TGTGCCAGCAGCTTAGCGTCTACAACTAATGAAAAACTGTTTTTT CASSLASTTNEKLFF
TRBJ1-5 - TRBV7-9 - TGTGCCAGCAGCTCAGGACCGCATACAGGGTCGAAGCCCCAGCATTTT CASSSGPHTGSKPQHF
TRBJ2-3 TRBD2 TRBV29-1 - TGCAGCGTCAATAGCGGGGGGTCAGATACGCAGTATTTT CSVNSGGSDTQYF
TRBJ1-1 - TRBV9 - TGTGCCAGCAGCGCGTCTCAGAGGACTGAAGCTTTCTTT CASSASQRTEAFF
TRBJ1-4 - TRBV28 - TGTGCCAGCAGTTCTGGGGGGTCTAATGAAAAACTGTTTTTT CASSSGGSNEKLFF
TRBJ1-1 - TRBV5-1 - TGCGCCAGCAGCTTGGGATCAGGGGTCCCTGAAGCTTTCTTT CASSLGSGVPEAFF
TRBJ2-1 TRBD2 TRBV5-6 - TGTGCCAGCAGCTCCGGACTAGCGGCTAGGGATGAGCAGTTCTTC CASSSGLAARDEQFF
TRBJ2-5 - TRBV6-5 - TGTGCCAGCAGCCAGGGATCAGAGACCCAGTACTTC CASSQGSETQYF
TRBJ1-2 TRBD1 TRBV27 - TGTGCCAGCAGTCCCGGGACAGCCAGCTATGGCTACACCTTC CASSPGTASYGYTF
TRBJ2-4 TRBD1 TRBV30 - TGTGCCTGGAGTGTCCCGGGACAGGGGGCTTTTAAAAACATTCAGTACTTC CAWSVPGQGAFKNIQYF
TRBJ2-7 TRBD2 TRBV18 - TGTGCCAGCTCCCAGACTAGCGGGAGGGTAAGGGAGCAGTACTTC CASSQTSGRVREQYF
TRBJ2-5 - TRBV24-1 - TGTGCCACCAGTCAGGGGTGGGGAGAGACCCAGTACTTC CATSQGWGETQYF
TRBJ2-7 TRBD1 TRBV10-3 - TGTGCCACATCAACAGGGGAAGTCTACGAGCAGTACTTC CATSTGEVYEQYF
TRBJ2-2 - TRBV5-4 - TGTGCCAGCAGCGTCCGGGAGTACACCGGGGAGCTGTTTTTT CASSVREYTGELFF
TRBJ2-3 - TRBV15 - TGTGCCACCAGCAGTGGACAGATCAGCACAGATACGCAGTATTTT CATSSGQISTDTQYF
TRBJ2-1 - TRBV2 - TGTGCCAGCAGTGAAGGGGCGCCCTACAATGAGCAGTTCTTC CASSEGAPYNEQFF
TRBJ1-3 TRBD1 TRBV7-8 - TGTGCCAGCAGCAACAGGGGGTCAGGAAACACCATATATTTT CASSNRGSGNTIYF
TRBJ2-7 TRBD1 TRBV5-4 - TGTGCCAGCAGCTTAAAGGGCCGGACAGGGGCTGACGAGCAGTACTTC CASSLKGRTGADEQYF
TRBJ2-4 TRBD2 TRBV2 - TGTGCCAGCCGACTCTATGGTAGCGGGAAAAATGAAAACATTCAGTACTTC CASRLYGSGKNENIQYF
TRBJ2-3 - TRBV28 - TGTGCCAGCAGTTTCTCGGGAAGTACGCAGTATTTT CASSFSGSTQYF
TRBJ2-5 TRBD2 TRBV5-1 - TGCGCCAGCAGCTTGGTAGGACTAGCGGGAGGTCAAGAGACCCAGTACTTC CASSLVGLAGGQETQYF
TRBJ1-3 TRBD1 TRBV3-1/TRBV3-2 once TGTGCCAGCAGCTCCGGGACAGGGGGAGGCACCATATATTTT CASSSGTGGGTIYF
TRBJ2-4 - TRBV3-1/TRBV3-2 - TGTGCCAGCAGCCCACGCGAAGAAAACATTCAGTACTTC CASSPREENIQYF
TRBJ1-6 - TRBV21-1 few TGTGCCAGCAGCAAGGCCTTTTCGGGACAGGGGCCCAGCAGCTCCTATAATTCACCCCTCCACTTT CASSKAFSGQGPSSSYNSPLHF
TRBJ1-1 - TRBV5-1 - TGCGCCAGCAGCTTGATCGGGGCTGAAGCTTTCTTT CASSLIGAEAFF
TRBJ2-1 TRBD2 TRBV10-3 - TGTGCCATCAGTGGAGATCGACTAGCGGCCCGTGGTGAGCAGTTCTTC CAISGDRLAARGEQFF
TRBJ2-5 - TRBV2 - TGTGCCAGCAGTGCCTCCAGGGGGGAAGTCGAGACCCAGTACTTC CASSASRGEVETQYF
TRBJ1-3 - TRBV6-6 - TGTGCCAGCAGTTATAACGAGCCCTCTGGAAACACCATATATTTT CASSYNEPSGNTIYF
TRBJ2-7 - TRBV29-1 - TGCAGCGCCCGGATGGGTAGCGGACAATCCTACGAGCAGTACTTC CSARMGSGQSYEQYF
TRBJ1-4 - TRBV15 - TGTGCCACCAGCAGAGCGGGTGATGGTGAAAAACTGTTTTTT CATSRAGDGEKLFF
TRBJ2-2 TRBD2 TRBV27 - TGTGCCAGCAGTTTATTTCGGACTAGCGGAACCGGGGAGCTGTTTTTT CASSLFRTSGTGELFF
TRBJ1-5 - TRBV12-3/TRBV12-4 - TGTGCCAGCAGTGCGGGTCCGAATCAGCCCCAGCATTTT CASSAGPNQPQHF
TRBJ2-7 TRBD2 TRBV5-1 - TGCGCCAGCAGCTTTACCGGGACTAGCGGGAGCTACGAGCAGTACTTC CASSFTGTSGSYEQYF
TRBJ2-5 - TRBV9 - TGTGCCAGCAGCGTAGGATTCCGGGACTCCCGACCGGCCCAGTACTTC CASSVGFRDSRPAQYF
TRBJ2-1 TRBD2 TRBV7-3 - TGTGCCAGCAGCTTAGCCGGACTAGCGGGAGCTGAGCAGTTCTTC CASSLAGLAGAEQFF
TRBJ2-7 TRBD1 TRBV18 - TGTGCCAGCTCCCAAGCGACAGGGGCGCACGAGCAGTACTTC CASSQATGAHEQYF
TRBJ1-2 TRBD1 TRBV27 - TGTGCCAGCAGTTCCTCCCTCCGGGACAGGGCTGGCTACACCTTC CASSSSLRDRAGYTF
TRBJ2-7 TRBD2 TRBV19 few TGTGCCAGTAGTATGAATGCGGGAGGGCCGTATGAGCAGTACTTC CASSMNAGGPYEQYF
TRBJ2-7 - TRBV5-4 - TGTGCCAGCAGCCTGCAGGGGTTGGACGAGCAGTACTTC CASSLQGLDEQYF
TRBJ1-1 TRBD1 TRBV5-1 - TGCGCCAGCAGCTTGACCGGGGACAGCCCGGGCACTGAAGCTTTCTTT CASSLTGDSPGTEAFF
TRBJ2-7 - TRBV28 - TGTGCCAGCAGTTCAGGGACATCCTACGAGCAGTACTTC CASSSGTSYEQYF
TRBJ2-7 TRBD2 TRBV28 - TGTGCCACCCTGGGTCTAGCGGGGTCCTACGAGCAGTACTTC CATLGLAGSYEQYF
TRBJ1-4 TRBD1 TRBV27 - TGTGCCAGCAGTTTATGGGGGACAGGTCCGCAAGAAAAACTGTTTTTT CASSLWGTGPQEKLFF
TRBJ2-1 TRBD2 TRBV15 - TGTGCCACCAGCAGAAGGACTAGCGGGATAAATGAGCAGTTCTTC CATSRRTSGINEQFF
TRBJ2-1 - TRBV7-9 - TGTGCCAGCAGCCTCGCGCTGGGGCGGGGACCCAATGAGCAGTTCTTC CASSLALGRGPNEQFF
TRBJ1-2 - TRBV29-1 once TGCAGCAGTTGGGTTCCCCGGGAGGGCTATGGCTACACCTTC CSSWVPREGYGYTF
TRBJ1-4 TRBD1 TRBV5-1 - TGCGCCAGCAGCCTGACAGGGGGCAGTGAAAAACTGTTTTTT CASSLTGGSEKLFF
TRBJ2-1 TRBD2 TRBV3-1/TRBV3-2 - TGTGCCAGCACTAGCGGGATGAACAATGAGCAGTTCTTC CASTSGMNNEQFF
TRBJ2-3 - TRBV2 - TGTGCCAGCAGTAAAGCCATGGGGCTGAGCACAGATACGCAGTATTTT CASSKAMGLSTDTQYF